One and the same sample provided the 19 T cell receptor beta chains below, sequenced in a study of early stage breast cancer tumors. TCRdb keeps only in-frame clones here, not all; method: immunoSEQ multiplex PCR. Of 25,000 to 30,000 clones listed, roughly three fifths are singletons. Sequences were obtained from breast tumor tissue. Receptor source: a person aged 45-65 years with breast cancer.

The rearrangement links TRBV7-9 to TRBJ1-5; weak D call: TRBD1 (5 bases). The CDR3 sequence is 15 residues long. With 5 bases removed from V and 5 bases from J, the gap between germline ends came to 16 bases. In germline, CDR1 is SEHNR, CDR2 FQNEAQ (reference sequence). The CDR3 is CASSKGLPGDQPQHF. In nucleotides, the CDR3 is TGTGCCAGCAGCAAGGGACTCCCGGGGGATCAGCCCCAGCATTTT.

V is TRBV19 and J is TRBJ1-2; 11 bases line up with TRBD1. The CDR3 totals 15 residues. CDR1 LNHDA and CDR2 SQIVND come from the germline V gene (reference sequence). The ends lost 4 bases at V and 4 bases at J; junction bases unmatched: 5. Here the CDR3 DNA reads TGTGCCAGTAGTAAGAGCGGGACAGGGGGCTATGGCTACACCTTC. The encoded protein is CASSKSGTGGYGYTF.

The chain uses TRBV6-4 and TRBJ2-4; possibly TRBD1 for D (5 bases). Germline V lookup: CDR1 MRHNA, CDR2 SNTAGT. The V end lost 8 bases, the J end lost 1 base, and 12 bases lay between the germline ends. The CDR3 is made up of 14 amino acids. CDR3 residues: CASWVGRAKNIQYF. CDR3 nucleotides: TGTGCCAGCTGGGTGGGGCGTGCCAAAAACATTCAGTACTTC.

The chain recombines TRBV7-2 with TRBJ1-2; D unclear. The V end was cut by 0 bases, the J end by 4 bases, with 12 bases between. CDR3 size: 15 residues. Germline V CDR1 and CDR2: SGHTA, FQGNSA. CDR3: CASSLAGAEGYGYTF. DNA of the CDR3: TGTGCCAGCAGCTTAGCGGGAGCTGAGGGCTATGGCTACACCTTC.

This chain connects TRBV19 to TRBJ1-1; TRBD1 matches 8 bases. The V segment lost 0 bases and the J segment 3 bases; nucleotides outside the gene matches: 6. Germline lookup yields CDR1 LNHDA and CDR2 SQIVND (reference sequence). The CDR3 extends over 16 amino acids. DNA of the CDR3: TGTGCCAGTAGTATAGATCCCCAGACAGGGGACACTGAAGCTTTCTTT. It encodes CASSIDPQTGDTEAFF. The variable domain in full, with the rest retrieved from reference TRBV19 and TRBJ1-1, is DGGITQSPKYLFRKEGQNVTLSCEQNLNHDAMYWYRQDPGQGLRLIYYSQIVNDFQKGDIAEGYSVSREKKESFPLTVTSAQKNPTAFYLCASSIDPQTGDTEAFFGQGTRLTVV.

The CDR3, as DNA: TGCGCCAGCAGGGTAGGGATGAACACTGAAGCTTTCTTT. The encoded protein is CASRVGMNTEAFF. V usage is TRBV5-1 and J usage is TRBJ1-1; unclear D gene. Germline CDR1 SGHRS, CDR2 YFSETQ. Between the trimmed V and J ends, which lost 5 bases and 0 bases, there was a span of 8 bases. This CDR3 is built from 13 residues.

In regard to this clone: Its ends do not fully match the called genes, so a read error is possible. This specimen includes other DNA sequences encoding the same CDR3. CDR3: CASSLGWSTNEKLFF. In nucleotides, the CDR3 is TGTGCCAGCAGCTTAGGTTGGTCGACTAATGAAAAACTATTTTTT. J is TRBJ1-4 and V is TRBV7-9; D not resolved. Looked up from germline, CDR1 is SEHNR and CDR2 is FQNEAQ (reference sequence). The CDR3 consists of 15 residues.

This clone was recorded a few times. V and J are TRBV7-6 and TRBJ1-5; D is unresolved. The germline V and J ends were trimmed by 5 bases and 6 bases, with 11 bases remaining between them. From germline, CDR1 is SGHVS and CDR2 FNYEAQ. CDR3 length equals 13 residues. CDR3 protein: CASSPGLSQPQHF. The CDR3 DNA sequence: TGTGCCAGCAGCCCCGGGTTGAGTCAGCCCCAGCATTTT.

This clone appeared a few times. The chain links TRBV18 to TRBJ2-7; 9 nucleotides align to TRBD1. V lost 3 bases and J lost 5; bases outside the gene matches: 2. The CDR3 extends over 13 amino acids. Germline assignment: CDR1 KGHSH and CDR2 LQKENI. The CDR3 is CASSPGQGNEQYF. CDR3 DNA: TGTGCCAGCTCACCGGGACAGGGTAACGAGCAGTACTTC. Variable domain in full (rest from reference TRBV18 and TRBJ2-7): NAGVMQNPRHLVRRRGQEARLRCSPMKGHSHVYWYRQLPEEGLKFMVYLQKENIIDESGMPKERFSAEFPKEGPSILRIQQVVRGDSAAYFCASSPGQGNEQYFGPGTRLTVT.

The sample holds a few counts of this clone. This sequence joins TRBV6-5 and TRBJ1-4; the D is unclear. V lost 9 bases and J lost 8, with 13 bases in between. Germline CDR1 is MNHEY and CDR2 is SVGAGI. The CDR3 length is 12 residues. DNA of the CDR3: TGTGCCAGTCGGAGCGCCGGGGAAAAACTGTTTTTT. Translated, it gives CASRSAGEKLFF.

This chain uses TRBV11-2 with TRBJ2-5, with D possibly matching TRBD2 (6 bases). V lost 3 bases to trimming and J lost 2 bases, with 13 bases between them. The CDR3 consists of 15 residues. Germline V gives CDR1 SGHAT, CDR2 FQNNGV. DNA for the CDR3: TGTGCCAGCAGCTTCTCCGCGGGACGGCAAGAGACCCAGTACTTC. Its translation is CASSFSAGRQETQYF.

The table lists this clone with a count of one. The gene calls are TRBV6-6 and TRBJ1-2, with 9 bases lining up with TRBD1. The CDR3 totals 15 residues. V gave up 5 bases and J gave up 7 bases; unmatched junction bases: 11. The germline V gene has CDR1 MNHNY and CDR2 SVGAGI (reference sequence). The CDR3 spells CASSISTGQGGGYTF. The CDR3, as DNA: TGTGCCAGCAGTATATCGACGGGACAGGGAGGTGGCTACACCTTC.

In DNA, the CDR3 is TGTGCCAGCAGCTTAGGAGGACAGCTCTCCTACGAGCAGTACTTC. The encoded protein is CASSLGGQLSYEQYF. This chain joins TRBV7-6 and TRBJ2-7; tentative D call: TRBD1 (6 bases). CDR3 length: 15 residues. V was clipped by 1 base and J by 0 bases, with 10 bases between them. In germline, CDR1 is SGHVS, CDR2 FNYEAQ. Variable domain in full (rest from reference TRBV7-6 and TRBJ2-7): GAGVSQSPRYKVTKRGQDVALRCDPISGHVSLYWYRQALGQGPEFLTYFNYEAQQDKSGLPNDRFSAERPEGSISTLTIQRTEQRDSAMYRCASSLGGQLSYEQYFGPGTRLTVT.

This clone was detected only once. The chain recombines TRBV7-3 with TRBJ2-3; D is possibly TRBD1 or TRBD2 (5 bases each). The CDR3 loop spans 15 amino acids. With 0 bases removed from V and 6 bases from J, the gap between germline ends came to 13 bases. The germline V gene encodes CDR1 SGHTA and CDR2 FQGTGA. In nucleotides, the CDR3 is TGTGCCAGCAGCTTAACCGGGACCACAAGGGATACGCAGTATTTT. Its protein product is CASSLTGTTRDTQYF.

Sample share makes this clone medium-sized. The chain uses TRBV19 and TRBJ1-1, with D possibly matching TRBD1 (6 bases). CDR1 is LNHDA, CDR2 SQIVND, per germline (reference sequence). This CDR3 region has 12 residues. Trimming pared 5 bases from V and 6 bases from J, leaving 10 bases between. The CDR3 spells CASSLGAAEAFF. CDR3 in DNA: TGTGCCAGTAGTTTGGGGGCGGCTGAAGCTTTCTTT.

V usage is TRBV2 and J usage is TRBJ1-1, with D unclear. Germline V gene lookup returns CDR1 SNHLY and CDR2 FYNNEI. V was cut by 4 bases and J by 1 base, with 7 bases left in between. The CDR3 length is 13 residues. The CDR3 loop reads CASSGEWNTEAFF. The DNA of the CDR3 is TGTGCCAGCAGTGGCGAGTGGAACACTGAAGCTTTCTTT.

The table lists this clone with a count of one. The rearrangement uses TRBV14 and TRBJ1-2, with 9 bases that match TRBD1. This CDR3 region has 13 residues. The V gene end was trimmed by 3 bases and the J gene end by 8 bases; junction bases not matched to a gene: 4. Germline-derived CDR1 and CDR2 are SGHDN and FVKESK. CDR3 sequence: CASSQGQGGGYTF. The CDR3 DNA sequence: TGTGCCAGCAGCCAGGGACAGGGAGGAGGCTACACCTTC.

This clone has only a few counts. The chain employs TRBV19 and TRBJ2-1; D ambiguous. The V end was cut by 3 bases, the J end by 6 bases, with 9 bases between. The CDR3 consists of 13 residues. Germline V CDR1 and CDR2: LNHDA, SQIVND (reference sequence). CDR3 in amino acids: CASSIRGPNEQFF. DNA of the CDR3: TGTGCCAGTAGTATTAGAGGTCCCAATGAGCAGTTCTTC.

The CDR3 nucleotides read TGTGCCAGCAGCTTGGGCGCCAGACTACGAAACACCATATATTTT. Translating gives CASSLGARLRNTIYF. J is TRBJ1-3 and V is TRBV5-5; D is unresolved. This CDR3 contains 15 residues. V was clipped by 0 bases and J by 5 bases, with 12 bases between them. Germline CDR1 is SGHKS and CDR2 is YYEKEE (reference sequence).